A single sample gave rise to the 21 T cell receptor beta chains below, sequenced in a study of Graves' ophthalmopathy and Graves' hyperthyroidism. Investigators amplified TCR beta CDR3 regions from RNA transcripts. The first-round RT-PCR employed HTBI primers together with the Qiagen OneStep RT-PCR kit. A multiplex PCR was then performed as the second round. In TCRdb, the multiplex PCR reads were re-called with MiXCR into one record per CDR3 protein. The table includes over 450,000 distinct CDR3 sequences, around 15% detected once. The sample was blood. The receptors come from a woman aged 25 to 39 with Graves' ophthalmopathy.

On this clonotype: At one boundary the junction diverges from the germline segment, which might be a read error. The chain recombines TRBV12-3 or TRBV12-4 with TRBJ1-5; the D is unclear. The CDR3 runs to 14 residues. The CDR3 spells CASSFSVPYQPQHF. CDR3 nucleotide sequence: TGTGCCAGCAGTTTTTCGGTCCCTTATCAGCCTCAGCATTTT.

This clonotype was counted at least ten times. V is TRBV19 and J is TRBJ2-7; no firm D call. Germline V gene sequence: CDR1 LNHDA, CDR2 SQIVND (reference sequence). V was shortened by 1 base and J by 3 bases, with 7 bases between the two germline ends. This CDR3 spans 13 amino acids. In DNA, the CDR3 is TGTGCCAGTAGTATAGTAAGGGACTACGAGCAGTACTTC. Translated, it gives CASSIVRDYEQYF.

This clonotype was seen ten or more times. The V call is TRBV30, the J call TRBJ2-2; D unclear. The CDR3 is 16 amino acids. The V end was cut by 0 bases, the J end by 0 bases, with 11 bases between. CDR1 GTSNPN and CDR2 SVGIG come from the germline V gene (reference sequence). CDR3 nucleotide sequence: TGTGCCTGGAGTGTCTTCCGATCCTCGAACACCGGGGAGCTGTTTTTT. Translating gives CAWSVFRSSNTGELFF.

This clonotype was seen only a few times. V gene TRBV25-1 combines with J gene TRBJ2-5; D is unclear. The CDR3 has 15 amino acids. Germline values: CDR1 MGHDK, CDR2 SYGVNS. V was trimmed by 2 bases and J by 4 bases, leaving 14 bases between them. In DNA form, the CDR3 reads TGTGCCAGCAGTGAACCTAGATTGGGCGCAGAGACCCAGTACTTC. This codes for CASSEPRLGAETQYF.

Ten or more counts support this clonotype. The rearrangement links TRBV27 to TRBJ1-6; a possible D gene is TRBD1 (6 bases). Germline CDR1 and CDR2: MNHEY and SMNVEV (reference sequence). The CDR3 consists of 16 residues. V lost 0 bases and J lost 2, with 8 bases in between. The CDR3 nucleotides are TGTGCCAGCAGTTTATCGTGGACAGCCTATAATTCACCCCTCCACTTT. Translated: CASSLSWTAYNSPLHF.

This clonotype was seen a few times. The rearrangement uses TRBV20-1 and TRBJ1-2, with D perhaps TRBD1 (6 bases). This CDR3 comprises 12 residues. V lost 6 bases and J 4 bases, leaving 12 bases between the germline ends. Per germline, CDR1 DFQATT and CDR2 SNEGSKA (reference sequence). CDR3 in DNA: TGCAGTGCCAAGACAGGCCTCTATGGCTACACCTTC. It yields the protein CSAKTGLYGYTF.

For this clonotype: A much larger clone is a single base away; this may be a read error. This chain uses TRBV15 with TRBJ2-7; no clear D gene. The CDR3 runs to 13 residues. The V gene's germline CDR1 is LNHNV and CDR2 YYDKDF (reference sequence). The germline V and J ends were trimmed by 4 bases and 0 bases, with 7 bases remaining between them. The CDR3 DNA reads TGTGCCACCAGCACCCATTTCTCCTACGAGCAGTACGTC. Translated, it gives CATSTHFSYEQYV.

This clonotype has at least ten counts. The genes are TRBV6-2 or TRBV6-3 and TRBJ2-7, with D tentatively TRBD1 or TRBD2 (5 bases each). Germline V gene data show CDR1 as MNHEY and CDR2 as SVGEGT. The CDR3 loop spans 14 amino acids. V lost 7 bases and J lost 7, with 20 bases in between. The CDR3 region is CASNDAGGGVEQYF. In DNA form, the CDR3 reads TGTGCCAGCAACGACGCAGGTGGGGGAGTTGAGCAGTACTTC.

This clonotype was seen at least ten times. The chain uses TRBV5-1 and TRBJ1-3, with a tentative D call TRBD1 (5 bases). The CDR3 contains 16 residues. V was cut by 0 bases and J by 0 bases, with 10 bases left in between. The germline gives CDR1 SGHRS, CDR2 YFSETQ. The CDR3 DNA is TGCGCCAGCAGCTTGGGGACACGCAGCTCTGGAAACACCATATATTTT. Translation: CASSLGTRSSGNTIYF. The entire variable domain, with the rest obtained from reference TRBV5-1 and TRBJ1-3, is as follows: KAGVTQTPRYLIKTRGQQVTLSCSPISGHRSVSWYQQTPGQGLQFLFEYFSETQRNKGNFPGRFSGRQFSNSRSEMNVSTLELGDSALYLCASSLGTRSSGNTIYFGEGSWLTVV.

This clonotype has only a few counts. The CDR3 coding sequence is TGTGCCAGCTCACACCTCGCGGGCAATCAGCCCCAGCATTTT. Amino acids: CASSHLAGNQPQHF. The rearrangement uses TRBV18 and TRBJ1-5; no firm D call. Germline CDR1 is KGHSH and CDR2 is LQKENI. CDR3 length: 14 amino acids. V lost 4 bases to trimming and J lost 2 bases, with 9 bases between them.

The chain uses TRBV20-1 and TRBJ2-5; 13 bases map to TRBD2. Germline V CDR1 and CDR2: DFQATT, SNEGSKA (reference sequence). CDR3 length equals 15 residues. V lost 7 bases to trimming and J lost 1 base; unmatched junction nucleotides: 6. The CDR3 DNA sequence: TGCAGTGGTACCTGGACTAGCGGGGGCCAAGAGACCCAGTACTTC. Translated, it gives CSGTWTSGGQETQYF.

V is TRBV30 and J is TRBJ2-2; no reliable D call. Trimming shortened V by 0 bases and J by 6 bases, and 8 bases separated the two germline ends. CDR1 GTSNPN and CDR2 SVGIG come from the germline V gene (reference sequence). CDR3 length: 13 residues. The CDR3 sequence: CAWSVKVPGELFF. The CDR3 DNA sequence: TGTGCCTGGAGTGTAAAGGTCCCCGGGGAGCTGTTTTTT.

This clonotype was seen only once. A read error is possible here, since a much larger clone lies one base away. This CDR3 is missing its conserved last phenylalanine or tryptophan, likely due to a read error. The rearrangement links TRBV20-1 to TRBJ1-1; 8 bases agree with TRBD1. Germline-derived CDR1 and CDR2 are DFQATT and SNEGSKA (reference sequence). The V and J ends lost 7 bases and 4 bases, in that order; junction bases with no gene match: 8. There are 13 residues in the CDR3. CDR3 sequence: CSVLTGAGTEAFL. The CDR3 nucleotides are TGCAGTGTCCTGACAGGGGCGGGCACTGAAGCTTTCTTG.

This clonotype was counted at least ten times. The chain joins TRBV19 to TRBJ1-1; D call uncertain. Between the trimmed V and J ends, which lost 5 bases and 2 bases, there was a span of 9 bases. The CDR3 runs to 13 residues. Germline CDR1 is LNHDA and CDR2 is SQIVND (reference sequence). CDR3 in amino acids: CASSPDGNTEAFF. The CDR3 DNA reads TGTGCCAGTAGTCCGGACGGTAACACTGAAGCTTTCTTT.

This clonotype came up many times. CDR3 protein: CASSVSFYEQYF. CDR3 in DNA: TGCGCCAGCAGTGTTTCCTTTTACGAGCAGTACTTC. V gene TRBV10-1 combines with J gene TRBJ2-7; D unclear. Germline V gives CDR1 WNHNN, CDR2 SYGVQD (reference sequence). V gave up 4 bases and J gave up 4 bases, with 8 bases separating them. The CDR3 has 12 amino acids.

This clonotype was counted ten times or more. The CDR3 region is CSASPRTAGSQETQYF. DNA for the CDR3: TGCAGTGCTAGTCCTCGGACGGCCGGATCCCAAGAGACCCAGTACTTC. The chain combines TRBV20-1 with TRBJ2-5; D is undetermined. The V and J ends lost 3 bases and 1 base respectively, with 18 bases between them. In germline, CDR1 is DFQATT, CDR2 SNEGSKA (reference sequence). The CDR3 consists of 16 residues.

This clonotype was counted many times. V is TRBV2 and J is TRBJ2-7, with D perhaps TRBD1 (5 bases). V was shortened by 6 bases and J by 3 bases, with 9 bases between the two germline ends. Germline assignment: CDR1 SNHLY and CDR2 FYNNEI. The CDR3 sequence is 12 residues long. CDR3 protein: CASSVRVYEQYF. Written as DNA, the CDR3 is TGTGCCAGCAGCGTCAGGGTCTACGAGCAGTACTTC.

Concerning this clonotype itself: This sequence may be a read error, since a much larger clone differs from it by one base. The chain links TRBV4-2 to TRBJ1-5, with unresolved D. Germline lookup yields CDR1 LGHNA and CDR2 YNFKEQ. This CDR3 has 14 amino acids. V lost 0 bases and J lost 9, with 12 bases in between. The CDR3 bases are TGTGCCAGCAGCCAAGACAAGGGCCCGAGGCCCCAGCATTTT. Amino acids: CASSQDKGPRPQHF.

This clonotype was detected many times. The chain recombines TRBV6-5 with TRBJ2-7, with D unclear. With 6 bases removed from V and 1 base from J, the gap between germline ends came to 10 bases. Germline V gene data show CDR1 as MNHEY and CDR2 as SVGAGI. This CDR3 comprises 13 residues. The CDR3 loop is CASRTTVSYEQYF. CDR3 coding DNA: TGTGCCAGCAGGACGACTGTGTCCTACGAGCAGTACTTC.

The V gene is TRBV19, the J gene TRBJ1-2, with D possibly matching TRBD1 (5 bases). There are 14 residues in the CDR3. Between the trimmed V and J ends, which lost 9 bases and 4 bases, there was a span of 18 bases. CDR1 is LNHDA and CDR2 is SQIVND in the germline V gene (reference sequence). CDR3 sequence reads: CASESRQQPYGYTF. For the CDR3, the DNA is TGTGCCAGCGAATCACGACAGCAACCCTATGGCTACACCTTC.

This clonotype was detected many times. The chain employs TRBV6-1 and TRBJ1-2, with D perhaps matching TRBD1 (5 bases). CDR1 is MNHNS and CDR2 is SASEGT in the germline V gene. Trimming left V 4 bases short and J 4 bases short, with 13 bases between. CDR3 length equals 14 residues. The CDR3, as DNA: TGTGCCAGCAGTGGGACTGGACAAAGCTATGGCTACACCTTC. Protein product: CASSGTGQSYGYTF.